This passage covers 16 T cell receptor beta chains from one sample sequenced in a study of blood T cell repertoires in COVID-19. TCRdb keeps only in-frame clones here, not all; method: immunoSEQ multiplex PCR. The sample has 89,000 or so clones; roughly 96% are singletons. The sample was peripheral blood. The receptor set was obtained from a human donor with active COVID-19. The donor label of this sample is uncertain.

The chain is built from TRBV4-3 and TRBJ1-1; D possibly corresponds to TRBD1 (5 bases). The CDR3 has 16 residues. Trimming cost V 4 bases and J 1 base, with 16 bases left between them. In germline, CDR1 is LGHNA, CDR2 YSLEER. In nucleotides, the CDR3 is TGCGCCAGCAGCCCCTCTACGAGGACAACGAACACTGAAGCTTTCTTT. Protein product: CASSPSTRTTNTEAFF.

The rearrangement joins TRBV25-1 to TRBJ2-7, with a possible D match to TRBD1 (6 bases). The CDR3 is 15 amino acids. V gave up 1 base and J gave up 0 bases, with 10 bases separating them. Per germline, CDR1 MGHDK and CDR2 SYGVNS. CDR3 bases: TGTGCCAGCAGTGAATGGAGACAGGTCTCCTACGAGCAGTACTTC. It yields the protein CASSEWRQVSYEQYF.

The rearrangement links TRBV5-3 to TRBJ2-1, with D uncertain. TRBV5-3 is identified as an open reading frame with a role that is uncertain. The CDR3 is 13 amino acids. V lost 2 bases and J 3 bases, leaving 6 bases between the germline ends. The chain's CDR3 is CARSFQDYNEQFF. CDR3 DNA: TGTGCCAGAAGCTTCCAGGACTACAATGAGCAGTTCTTC.

The chain links TRBV28 to TRBJ2-6, with 7 bases aligning to TRBD1. The CDR3 runs to 17 residues. Unmatched junction bases numbered 9, after V lost 7 bases and J lost 0 bases. Germline V gene sequence: CDR1 MDHEN, CDR2 SYDVKM. CDR3 sequence: CASTDDRDSSGANVLTF. The CDR3, as DNA: TGTGCCAGCACCGATGACAGGGACAGCTCTGGGGCCAACGTCCTGACTTTC. The whole variable domain, filled in from reference TRBV28 and TRBJ2-6, reads DVKVTQSSRYLVKRTGEKVFLECVQDMDHENMFWYRQDPGLGLRLIYFSYDVKMKEKGDIPEGYSVSREKKERFSLILESASTNQTSMYLCASTDDRDSSGANVLTFGAGSRLTVL.

This chain joins TRBV7-9 and TRBJ2-3, with D possibly matching TRBD1 (6 bases). Trimming pared 6 bases from V and 0 bases from J, leaving 10 bases between. The CDR3 runs to 14 residues. The germline gives CDR1 SEHNR, CDR2 FQNEAQ (reference sequence). CDR3 nucleotides: TGTGCCAGCAGATCACAGGGAAGCACAGATACGCAGTATTTT. Its translation is CASRSQGSTDTQYF.

This clone was recorded only once. CDR3 sequence reads: CASRRLGASGRVYEQYF. The CDR3 DNA sequence: TGTGCCAGCAGACGTCTCGGGGCTAGCGGGAGGGTTTATGAGCAGTACTTC. The genes are TRBV28 and TRBJ2-7, with 12 positions matching TRBD2. The germline CDR1 and CDR2 sequences are MDHEN and SYDVKM. With 6 bases clipped from V and 7 bases from J, the junction kept 16 bases outside the gene matches. The CDR3 consists of 17 residues.

This clone was detected only once. The chain links TRBV7-8 to TRBJ2-5; D perhaps matches TRBD1 (6 bases). The CDR3 spans 16 residues. The V gene lost 1 base and the J gene lost 5 bases, with 17 bases spanning the gap. Looked up from germline, CDR1 is SGHVS and CDR2 is FQNEAQ. The CDR3 DNA reads as TGTGCCAGCAGCTTAGGGAACACAGGGTCCCGGGAGACCCAGTACTTC. Its protein product is CASSLGNTGSRETQYF.

The chain couples TRBV5-4 to TRBJ2-1, with 9 bases identical to TRBD2. Germline CDR1 and CDR2: SGHNT and YYREEE (reference sequence). The V segment lost 1 base and the J segment 5 bases; nucleotides outside the gene matches: 4. The CDR3 is 15 residues long. The CDR3 sequence is CASSLPASGNNEQFF. The DNA of the CDR3 is TGTGCCAGCAGCTTGCCGGCTAGCGGGAACAATGAGCAGTTCTTC.

This CDR3 reads CASSPTRTGGETQYF. DNA for the CDR3: TGTGCCAGTAGTCCGACACGGACGGGGGGGGAGACCCAGTACTTC. The chain joins TRBV19 to TRBJ2-5; 8 positions agree with TRBD2. This CDR3 is 15 amino acids long. The germline CDR1 and CDR2 sequences are LNHDA and SQIVND (reference sequence). J lost 5 bases, V lost 5 bases, and 10 bases had no gene match.

This rearrangement joins TRBV9 to TRBJ2-2; D is possibly TRBD2 (5 bases). Trimming took off 0 bases at V and 0 bases at J, with 6 bases between the two ends. Germline values: CDR1 SGDLS, CDR2 YYNGEE. The CDR3 sequence is 15 residues long. For the CDR3, the DNA is TGTGCCAGCAGCGTAGTCGGGACGAACACCGGGGAGCTGTTTTTT. Translating gives CASSVVGTNTGELFF.

V is TRBV19 and J is TRBJ1-2; D not certain. The CDR3 has 12 amino acids. V lost 5 bases and J lost 4, with 8 bases in between. CDR1 is LNHDA, CDR2 SQIVND, per germline (reference sequence). The DNA of the CDR3 is TGTGCCAGTAGTGAGGGCATCTATGGCTACACCTTC. Translating gives CASSEGIYGYTF.

The chain carries TRBV29-1 and TRBJ2-7; TRBD2 matches at 10 bases. Germline trimming cut 4 bases from V and 7 bases from J; bases unmatched to any gene: 10. This CDR3 region has 14 residues. CDR1 and CDR2 (germline): SQVTM, ANQGSEA. The CDR3 protein is CSVVASGRAEEQYF. In DNA, the CDR3 is TGCAGCGTTGTGGCCAGCGGGAGGGCCGAGGAGCAGTACTTC.

This chain joins TRBV18 and TRBJ2-1; 8 bases are a match to TRBD2. The CDR3 is 21 residues long. The germline V gene encodes CDR1 KGHSH and CDR2 LQKENI. With 2 bases clipped from V and 0 bases from J, the junction kept 18 bases outside the gene matches. The CDR3 loop reads CASSPGIGAGGTSFSYNEQFF. CDR3 nucleotides: TGTGCCAGCTCACCAGGGATTGGGGCGGGAGGCACTTCCTTCTCCTACAATGAGCAGTTCTTC.

In DNA, the CDR3 is TGTGCCAGCAGCTTTGGACAGGGGAAATATGGCTACACCTTC. Translating it yields CASSFGQGKYGYTF. V usage is TRBV5-5 and J usage is TRBJ1-2; 9 bases are a match to TRBD1. V lost 2 bases, J lost 5 bases, and 4 bases stayed unmatched. Germline CDR1 and CDR2: SGHKS and YYEKEE (reference sequence). The CDR3 loop spans 14 amino acids.

This sequence joins TRBV23-1 and TRBJ2-2; the D is unclear. TRBV23-1 is identified as an open reading frame with a role that is uncertain. Deletions cut 1 base from V and 2 bases from J, with 32 bases between. The CDR3 consists of 23 residues. In DNA, the CDR3 is TGCGCCAGCAGTCAATTTCCAGGTCGGTCTGCCGGCACGCCCCTTCGAAACACCGGGGAGCTGTTTTTT. Encoded protein: CASSQFPGRSAGTPLRNTGELFF.

In its sample, this clone was seen once. This sequence joins TRBV5-5 and TRBJ2-5; 10 bases fit TRBD1. Germline loops: CDR1 SGHKS, CDR2 YYEKEE (reference sequence). The V and J ends lost 4 bases and 5 bases, in that order; junction bases with no gene match: 5. The CDR3 spans 14 residues. The CDR3 coding sequence is TGTGCCAGCAGCCCGACAGGGGGCAGGGAGACCCAGTACTTC. This codes for CASSPTGGRETQYF. Looking up the rest from reference TRBV5-5 and TRBJ2-5 gives the full variable domain: DAGVTQSPTHLIKTRGQQVTLRCSPISGHKSVSWYQQVLGQGPQFIFQYYEKEERGRGNFPDRFSARQFPNYSSELNVNALLLGDSALYLCASSPTGGRETQYFGPGTRLLVL.